This is a list of T cell receptor beta chains from one sample in a study of cytotoxic CD8 clonotypes in ibrutinib-treated CLL. The data were produced by immunoSEQ multiplex PCR, yet TCRdb's version contains in-frame clones alone and is incomplete. This table has tens of thousands of clones, about 84% appearing once. The input for sequencing was PBMCs, taken at disease progression, from a patient treated with ibrutinib. These receptors were collected from a human donor with chronic lymphocytic leukemia. Both conserved end residues are part of each CDR3. The D gene is left open where the match is weak. The size of a clone is reported for some rows only, either as once, few or many, or as a class for expanded clones.

J,length,size,D,V,CDR3,DNA
TRBJ2-1,16,.,.,TRBV4-1,CASSPYSGHPYNEQFF,TGCGCCAGCAGCCCTTACTCGGGACATCCCTACAATGAGCAGTTCTTC
TRBJ2-7,13,.,.,TRBV11-2,CASSWGLAEEQYF,TGTGCCAGCAGCTGGGGCTTGGCGGAAGAGCAGTACTTC
TRBJ2-2,18,.,.,TRBV28,CASSFVAWNRPNTGELFF,TGTGCCAGCAGTTTTGTGGCGTGGAACAGGCCGAACACCGGGGAGCTGTTTTTT
TRBJ2-7,12,.,TRBD1,TRBV14,CASSQGTGIQYF,TGTGCCAGCAGCCAGGGGACAGGGATACAGTACTTC
TRBJ2-7,14,.,.,TRBV10-1,CASRRDRQGGEQYF,TGCGCCAGCAGAAGGGACCGACAAGGAGGCGAGCAGTACTTC
TRBJ2-5,16,once,.,TRBV18,CASSPRDASSGETQYF,TGTGCCAGCTCACCCCGGGACGCTTCCTCTGGGGAGACCCAGTACTTC
TRBJ2-7,15,.,TRBD1,TRBV10-3,CAIRAGQGASYEQYF,TGTGCCATCAGAGCCGGACAGGGGGCATCCTACGAGCAGTACTTC
TRBJ2-3,19,.,TRBD2,TRBV7-6,CASSLSQWAGELQTDTQYF,TGTGCCAGCAGCTTATCTCAATGGGCGGGAGAACTTCAGACAGATACGCAGTATTTT
TRBJ2-3,14,.,.,TRBV7-2,CASMRELGSDTQYF,TGTGCCAGCATGCGGGAATTGGGGTCAGATACGCAGTATTTT
TRBJ2-3,15,.,TRBD2,TRBV10-1,CASSRTSGGADTQYF,TGCGCCAGCAGTCGGACTAGCGGGGGGGCAGATACGCAGTATTTT
TRBJ1-2,13,.,TRBD1,TRBV6-5,CASSRTGGYGYTF,TGTGCCAGCAGCCGAACAGGGGGCTATGGCTACACCTTC
TRBJ1-2,15,few,TRBD1,TRBV19,CASSIVRDSNYGYTF,TGTGCCAGTAGTATCGTCCGGGACAGCAACTATGGCTACACCTTC